This TCR beta chain originates from a study of spatial heterogeneity in lung cancer. Turning to the study itself: For the average unique TCR and UMI combination, more than 9.5 occurrences appeared in raw reads. Study conclusions and caveats: It was found that expanded intratumoral alpha and beta TCR counts tracked tumor mutation counts.

TCRdb re-called the 5' RACE reads through MiXCR, storing one row per CDR3 protein. The sample lists 20,000 to 25,000 distinct CDR3 sequences, approximately 4.3% occurring once. This CDR3 has 15 residues. V lost 3 bases to trimming and J lost 8 bases, with 16 bases between them. The germline V gene has CDR1 LNHNV and CDR2 YYDKDF (reference sequence). As to time point: sample taken at primary tumor resection. This clonotype was counted at least ten times. Its antigen is still unknown. This TCR came from a male donor with early-stage non-small cell lung cancer. V is TRBV15 and J is TRBJ1-4; perhaps TRBD1 as D (5 bases). Sample: lung tumor tissue, taken at surgery. CDR3 nucleotides: TGTGCCACCAGCAGCCTGTGGGAGGGGCGCGAAAAACTGTTTTTT. Its protein product is CATSSLWEGREKLFF.